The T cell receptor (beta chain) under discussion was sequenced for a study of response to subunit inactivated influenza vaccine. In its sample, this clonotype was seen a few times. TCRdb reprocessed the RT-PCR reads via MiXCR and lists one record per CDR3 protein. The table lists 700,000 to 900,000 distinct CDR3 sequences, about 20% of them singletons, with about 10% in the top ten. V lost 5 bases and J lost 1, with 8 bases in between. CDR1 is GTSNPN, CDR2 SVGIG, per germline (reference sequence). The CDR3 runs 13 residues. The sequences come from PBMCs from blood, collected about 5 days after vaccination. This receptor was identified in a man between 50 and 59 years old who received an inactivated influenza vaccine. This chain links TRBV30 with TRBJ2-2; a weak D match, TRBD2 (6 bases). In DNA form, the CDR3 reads TGTGCCTGGGGGACTCTGAACACCGGGGAGCTGTTTTTT. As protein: CAWGTLNTGELFF.